This T cell receptor beta chain was profiled in a study of blood T cells in healthy people across ages. Findings and limits, study-wide: The recorded TCR beta diversity per million T cells decreased in a roughly linear manner with age.

On this clonotype itself: Its target is not known.

Then a second PCR, running roughly 7 to 11 cycles, was carried out with a sample-barcoded 5' primer and a J-beta primer mix. From the 5' RACE reads, TCRdb called clonotypes with MiXCR, one entry per CDR3 protein. Of 2 million or so distinct CDR3 sequences listed, less than 50% were seen once; the top ten hold approximately 2%. The sample taken for sequencing was blood. This sequence was found in a woman aged 40 to 50 in good health.

CDR3 sequence: CASSSLYGGKDSPLHF. Here the CDR3 DNA reads TGTGCCAGCAGCTCACTTTACGGCGGCAAGGATTCACCCCTCCACTTT. This chain links TRBV3-1 with TRBJ1-6; D gene unclear. There are 16 residues in the CDR3. Trimming pared 5 bases from V and 8 bases from J, leaving 19 bases between. Germline loops: CDR1 LGHDT, CDR2 YNNKEL (reference sequence).